Reported below is one T cell receptor (beta chain). The sample originates from a study of blood T cell repertoires in COVID-19. Study information: Acute-phase and convalescent COVID-19 samples originated in the United States, Italy and Spain. The cDNA or gDNA used as material had been derived from T cells, B-cell-depleted T cells, or PBMCs.

Germline assignment: CDR1 LGHNA and CDR2 YSLEER. The CDR3 is 15 amino acids. V was clipped by 4 bases and J by 0 bases, with 10 bases between them. Here immunoSEQ multiplex PCR was the method, and the copy in TCRdb shows in-frame clones only, minus some. This sample has some 96,000 clones, with about 80% found just once. The sequence derives from a man in his 70s with active or convalescent COVID-19. The chain has TRBV4-3 and TRBJ2-1; TRBD2 might be the D (6 bases). The specimen was peripheral blood. The CDR3 loop is CASSPSSGSYNEQFF. Written as DNA, the CDR3 is TGCGCCAGCAGCCCAAGTAGCGGCTCCTACAATGAGCAGTTCTTC.